This TCR beta chain was identified in a study of regulatory T cells in long-lasting Graves disease. Study-wide background: Antithyroid drug intake by newly diagnosed Graves' patients had lasted under 3 months. Study-wide results and caveats: Persistent disease showed a preference for TRBV28, TRBJ1-2 and TRBJ2-5.

Arm-PCR of CDR3 regions with iRepertoire HTBI primers generated TCR beta libraries. TCRdb itself ran the multiplex PCR reads through MiXCR, one entry per CDR3 protein. Of hundreds of thousands of distinct CDR3 sequences in the sample, about 16% were seen once. CDR1 SNHLY and CDR2 FYNNEI come from the germline V gene. V was pared by 10 bases and J by 3 bases, with 30 bases between. This CDR3 has 18 residues. This clonotype was seen repeatedly, ten times or more. Its specificity is not known. The time point: newly diagnosed GD, antithyroid drugs for less than 3 months. PBMCs provided the RNA from which the TCR library was made. Guidelines of the American Thyroid Association were used to diagnose Graves' disease. This sample was also put to use in a study of T cells in Graves' hyperthyroidism and ophthalmopathy. That source adds: Researchers ran a first-round RT-PCR on the TCR CDR3 using the HTBI primer set.

The receptor was isolated from a woman aged 40-60 years with Graves disease. V gene TRBV2 combines with J gene TRBJ1-1, with a possible D match to TRBD1 (6 bases). The sequencing used peripheral blood mononuclear cells (PBMCs), collected at new diagnosis, from a patient treated with antithyroid drugs. This CDR3 reads CATLLENSLGTSHTEAFF. The CDR3 DNA reads TGTGCCACCCTCCTCGAAAATTCCCTGGGGACATCTCACACTGAAGCTTTCTTT.